This is a list of T cell receptor beta chains from one sample in a study of beta chain bispecific antibodies for T cell cancers. Their antigens are not known. TCRdb analysed the 5' RACE reads with MiXCR anew, one entry per CDR3 protein. The data contain some 21,000 distinct CDR3 sequences, around 2.4% of them singletons. The sample comprised healthy donor T cells cultured with leukemia cells. The receptors were sampled from a human donor in good health. Some clones in this sample may be carry-over from other donors' samples. The CDR3 runs from the conserved cysteine through the conserved F or W. A D gene is named only where the DNA matches it firmly. Size values are once, few and many counts, or a class for expanded clones, and some rows have none.

size: few
V: TRBV5-4
J: TRBJ1-4
D: .
DNA: TGTGCCAGCAGCTTTTTGGGGGAAAAACTGTTTTTT
CDR3: CASSFLGEKLFF

size: many
V: TRBV27
J: TRBJ2-3
D: .
DNA: TGTGCCAGCAGTTTCGGGGATGATACGCAGTATTTT
CDR3: CASSFGDDTQYF

size: many
V: TRBV5-5
J: TRBJ1-4
D: .
DNA: TGTGCCAGCAGCTTGTCAGGACAGCCTAATGAAAAACTGTTTTTT
CDR3: CASSLSGQPNEKLFF

size: many
V: TRBV19
J: TRBJ2-7
D: .
DNA: TGTGCCAGTAGTACGAGACTAGGAAACGAGCAGTACTTC
CDR3: CASSTRLGNEQYF

size: many
V: TRBV27
J: TRBJ2-2
D: .
DNA: TGTGCCAGCAGTAGACAGGATTTCGCCGGGGAGCTGTTTTTT
CDR3: CASSRQDFAGELFF

size: many
V: TRBV19
J: TRBJ1-2
D: .
DNA: TGTGCCAGTAGTATGGGGACACCTAACTATGGCTACACCTTC
CDR3: CASSMGTPNYGYTF

size: many
V: TRBV27
J: TRBJ1-2
D: .
DNA: TGTGCCAGCAGTTTATGGTCGGGAGACTATGGCTACACCTTC
CDR3: CASSLWSGDYGYTF

size: medium-sized
V: TRBV7-6
J: TRBJ2-5
D: .
DNA: TGTGCCAGCAGCTTAGTTGAAGCCGGGGTAGAGACCCAGTACTTC
CDR3: CASSLVEAGVETQYF

size: few
V: TRBV10-3
J: TRBJ1-1
D: .
DNA: TGTGCCATCAGTGAGTCCAGGGTCACTGAAGCTTTCTTT
CDR3: CAISESRVTEAFF

size: many
V: TRBV11-2
J: TRBJ2-7
D: .
DNA: TGTGCCAGCAGCTTAAGCGAGCAGTACTTC
CDR3: CASSLSEQYF

size: many
V: TRBV12-3/TRBV12-4
J: TRBJ2-7
D: TRBD1
DNA: TGTGCCAGCAGTTGGGACAGACACTACGAGCAGTACTTC
CDR3: CASSWDRHYEQYF

size: many
V: TRBV20-1
J: TRBJ2-2
D: .
DNA: TGCAGTGCGCGATGGGGAACAGCGAACACCGGGGAGCTGTTTTTT
CDR3: CSARWGTANTGELFF

size: few
V: TRBV19
J: TRBJ2-7
D: TRBD2
DNA: TGTGCCAGTAGTTTAACTAGCGGGGGAGAGCAGTACTTC
CDR3: CASSLTSGGEQYF

size: many
V: TRBV7-6
J: TRBJ2-1
D: .
DNA: TGTGCCAGCAGCTTAGGGACAGCCCCTTACAATGAGCAGTTCTTC
CDR3: CASSLGTAPYNEQFF

size: many
V: TRBV10-3
J: TRBJ2-3
D: .
DNA: TGTGCCATCAACGAGGACTCGGAGTCAGATACGCAGTATTTT
CDR3: CAINEDSESDTQYF

size: many
V: TRBV23-1
J: TRBJ1-6
D: TRBD1
DNA: TGCGCCAGCAGGAGCCCCAAGCGATCTGATCGGGACAGGGATAATAATTCACCCCTCCACTTT
CDR3: CASRSPKRSDRDRDNNSPLHF

size: many
V: TRBV20-1
J: TRBJ2-1
D: .
DNA: TGCAGTGCTAGAGACCTGACGACAGAAAATGAGCAGTTCTTC
CDR3: CSARDLTTENEQFF

size: many
V: TRBV7-8
J: TRBJ2-6
D: .
DNA: TGTGCCAGCAGCTCTGACGACGGGCTCCCTGGGGCCAACGTCCTGACTTTC
CDR3: CASSSDDGLPGANVLTF

size: .
V: TRBV19
J: TRBJ1-5
D: .
DNA: TGTGCCAGTAGTATACAGGACGCTGGCAATCAGCCCCAGCATTTT
CDR3: CASSIQDAGNQPQHF

size: many
V: TRBV29-1
J: TRBJ1-2
D: .
DNA: TGCAGCGCTTTTCTTGGACAGTCTTCCTCGCCAGACTATGGCTACACCTTC
CDR3: CSAFLGQSSSPDYGYTF